Listed below are T cell receptor beta chains from one sample, sequenced in a study of CD8 T cells in ankylosing spondylitis. One entry per CDR3 protein, called by TCRdb with MiXCR from the 5' RACE reads. The profile shows some 400,000 distinct CDR3 sequences, 20% to 25% of them singletons. Sequenced sample: blood, either unsorted or a sorted T cell fraction (not recorded which). All receptors derive from a male donor with ankylosing spondylitis. CDR3s include the opening cysteine and the closing phenylalanine or tryptophan. A D gene is named only where the DNA matches it firmly. Clone size is shown for a subset of rows, as once, few, many or a class of expanded clone.

j_call: TRBJ2-7
d_call: TRBD2
v_call: TRBV5-1
clone_size: few
cdr3_aa: CASSLSGVVAYEQYF
cdr3_nt: TGCGCCAGCAGCCTTAGCGGGGTTGTCGCCTACGAGCAGTACTTC

j_call: TRBJ2-1
d_call: -
v_call: TRBV6-1
clone_size: many
cdr3_aa: CASTQRFSYNEQFF
cdr3_nt: TGTGCCAGCACGCAGAGATTCTCCTACAATGAGCAGTTCTTC

j_call: TRBJ1-1
d_call: -
v_call: TRBV29-1
clone_size: -
cdr3_aa: CSVSQRQGNTEAFF
cdr3_nt: TGCAGCGTTAGCCAGCGCCAAGGGAACACTGAAGCTTTCTTT

j_call: TRBJ1-1
d_call: -
v_call: TRBV6-1
clone_size: -
cdr3_aa: CASKRFSGTPNTEAFF
cdr3_nt: TGTGCCAGCAAGCGCTTCTCGGGCACACCGAACACTGAAGCTTTCTTT

j_call: TRBJ2-7
d_call: -
v_call: TRBV20-1
clone_size: -
cdr3_aa: CSAYPESYEQYF
cdr3_nt: TGCAGTGCTTATCCAGAGTCCTACGAGCAGTACTTC

j_call: TRBJ1-5
d_call: -
v_call: TRBV28
clone_size: -
cdr3_aa: CASRTNGGRDNQPQHF
cdr3_nt: TGTGCCAGCAGAACCAACGGTGGCAGGGACAATCAGCCCCAGCATTTT

j_call: TRBJ2-7
d_call: -
v_call: TRBV5-1
clone_size: -
cdr3_aa: CASSRAGTASYEQYF
cdr3_nt: TGCGCCAGCAGTAGGGCCGGGACTGCTTCCTACGAGCAGTACTTC

j_call: TRBJ2-4
d_call: TRBD2
v_call: TRBV27
clone_size: few
cdr3_aa: CASGRFSGRALGNIQYF
cdr3_nt: TGTGCCAGCGGACGTTTTAGCGGGAGGGCTCTGGGAAACATTCAGTACTTC

j_call: TRBJ2-3
d_call: TRBD2
v_call: TRBV5-1
clone_size: -
cdr3_aa: CASSLVTSGRIDTQYF
cdr3_nt: TGCGCCAGCAGCTTGGTGACTAGCGGGAGAATCGATACGCAGTATTTT

j_call: TRBJ2-3
d_call: TRBD2
v_call: TRBV5-6
clone_size: -
cdr3_aa: CASSLLAGERDTQYF
cdr3_nt: TGTGCCAGCAGCTTGTTAGCGGGAGAGAGGGATACGCAGTATTTT

j_call: TRBJ2-1
d_call: TRBD2
v_call: TRBV2
clone_size: few
cdr3_aa: CASAGISGIGEQFF
cdr3_nt: TGTGCCAGCGCAGGTATTAGCGGGATTGGAGAGCAGTTCTTC

j_call: TRBJ1-1
d_call: -
v_call: TRBV5-1
clone_size: -
cdr3_aa: CASSTRGEGTEAFF
cdr3_nt: TGCGCCAGCAGCACCCGCGGCGAGGGCACTGAAGCTTTCTTT

j_call: TRBJ2-7
d_call: TRBD2
v_call: TRBV12-3/TRBV12-4
clone_size: few
cdr3_aa: CASRPSGSSYEQYF
cdr3_nt: TGTGCCAGCAGACCTAGCGGGAGTTCCTACGAGCAGTACTTC